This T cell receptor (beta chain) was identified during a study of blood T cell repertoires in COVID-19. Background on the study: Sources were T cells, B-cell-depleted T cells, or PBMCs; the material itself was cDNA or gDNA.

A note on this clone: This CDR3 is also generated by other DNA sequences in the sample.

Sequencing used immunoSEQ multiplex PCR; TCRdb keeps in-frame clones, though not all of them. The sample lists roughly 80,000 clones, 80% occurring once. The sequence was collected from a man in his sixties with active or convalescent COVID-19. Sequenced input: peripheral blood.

CDR3: CASSYRDTSTDTQYF. CDR3 nucleotides: TGCGCCAGCAGTTACCGGGACACCTCCACAGATACGCAGTATTTT. The V gene is TRBV4-1, the J gene TRBJ2-3; D may be TRBD1 (6 bases). Trimming stripped 6 bases from V and 2 bases from J, with 15 bases between. Per germline, CDR1 MGHRA and CDR2 YSYEKL. The CDR3 loop spans 15 amino acids.